Listed below are T cell receptor beta chains from one sample, sequenced in a study of T cell responses to AZD1222 COVID-19 vaccine. Libraries were prepared by immunoSEQ multiplex PCR; TCRdb keeps only in-frame clonotypes and omits some of them. The sample comprises 150,000 to 160,000 clones, about 92% of which are singletons, and approximately 19% rests with the top ten. Sequences were derived from peripheral blood, sampled on day 0 of AZD1222 vaccination. These TCRs come from an adult in good health. CDR3s leave out the opening cysteine and the closing phenylalanine or tryptophan.

v_gene: TRBV5-1
CDR3aa: ASRGNTEAF

v_gene: TRBV18
CDR3aa: ASSRDRETGDIQY

v_gene: TRBV30
CDR3aa: AWSVMGGFSPLH

v_gene: TRBV4-3
CDR3aa: ASSQGLTSGRYNEQF

v_gene: TRBV19
CDR3aa: ASSISGTSGSWGLGETQY

v_gene: TRBV27
CDR3aa: ASSLSGTGRGGTEAF

v_gene: TRBV28
CDR3aa: ASSLSTHGYT

v_gene: TRBV6-1
CDR3aa: ASSERGGSYGYT

v_gene: TRBV18
CDR3aa: ASSPPGVLT

v_gene: TRBV11-3
CDR3aa: ASSFQDSMNTEAF

v_gene: TRBV9
CDR3aa: ASSEGQGGSPLH

v_gene: TRBV7-3
CDR3aa: ASSLTRTGNNEQF

v_gene: TRBV6-5
CDR3aa: ASSLDIDSNQPQH

v_gene: TRBV3-1/TRBV3-2
CDR3aa: ASSQETRDWFTDTQY

v_gene: TRBV27
CDR3aa: ASSLDRKYEQY

v_gene: TRBV7-3
CDR3aa: AGEVYSNQPQH

v_gene: TRBV2
CDR3aa: ASREYRGKNTEAF

v_gene: TRBV9
CDR3aa: ASSAWTGGNEKLF

v_gene: TRBV9
CDR3aa: ASSASMGGFSGNTIY

v_gene: TRBV5-1
CDR3aa: ASSSPLRGPGANVLT

v_gene: TRBV6-4
CDR3aa: ASSDRGNSGANVLT

v_gene: TRBV5-1
CDR3aa: ASSLGLGLAVEKY

v_gene: TRBV7-7
CDR3aa: ASSLGDREGSPLH

v_gene: TRBV5-5
CDR3aa: ASTWTGANTEAF

v_gene: TRBV5-1
CDR3aa: ASSPGNSNQPQH

v_gene: TRBV7-8
CDR3aa: ASSFDRDQPQH

v_gene: TRBV19
CDR3aa: ASSTTHGQGSSGNTIY

v_gene: TRBV6-1
CDR3aa: ASSELPSGLGAQY

v_gene: TRBV18
CDR3aa: ASSPYKGNTEAF

v_gene: TRBV7-9
CDR3aa: ASSGAGELF

v_gene: TRBV12-3/TRBV12-4
CDR3aa: ASTRQEKAEAF

v_gene: TRBV5-1
CDR3aa: ASRPQARSYNEQF

v_gene: TRBV9
CDR3aa: ASSVGGQHSSGNTIY

v_gene: TRBV5-5
CDR3aa: ASSLEAAWNTEAF

v_gene: TRBV7-9
CDR3aa: ASIPTGGETQY

v_gene: TRBV5-1
CDR3aa: ASSLKDEQY

v_gene: TRBV10-3
CDR3aa: AISESIGGGAYEQY

v_gene: TRBV19
CDR3aa: ASIGSMPPNSPLH

v_gene: TRBV7-6
CDR3aa: ASSLGGAYGYT

v_gene: TRBV30
CDR3aa: AWSPGNSPLH

v_gene: TRBV9
CDR3aa: ATPGTGSTEAF

v_gene: TRBV18
CDR3aa: ASSPAQGAPGNQPQH

v_gene: TRBV28
CDR3aa: ASDATGTEAF

v_gene: TRBV2
CDR3aa: ASRQGPSYEQY

v_gene: TRBV7-3
CDR3aa: ASSLQGVGNTEAF

v_gene: TRBV10-3
CDR3aa: AIRHSINSEAF

v_gene: TRBV7-9
CDR3aa: APHAGELF

v_gene: TRBV9
CDR3aa: ASSVAGVLDTQY

v_gene: TRBV11-1
CDR3aa: ASGAGYGETQY

v_gene: TRBV18
CDR3aa: ASSPPRQNTEAF

v_gene: TRBV27
CDR3aa: ASSLSGGGSTQH

v_gene: TRBV6-6
CDR3aa: ATNRDRGYNSPLH

v_gene: TRBV11-2
CDR3aa: ASSFALSGSSPYEQF